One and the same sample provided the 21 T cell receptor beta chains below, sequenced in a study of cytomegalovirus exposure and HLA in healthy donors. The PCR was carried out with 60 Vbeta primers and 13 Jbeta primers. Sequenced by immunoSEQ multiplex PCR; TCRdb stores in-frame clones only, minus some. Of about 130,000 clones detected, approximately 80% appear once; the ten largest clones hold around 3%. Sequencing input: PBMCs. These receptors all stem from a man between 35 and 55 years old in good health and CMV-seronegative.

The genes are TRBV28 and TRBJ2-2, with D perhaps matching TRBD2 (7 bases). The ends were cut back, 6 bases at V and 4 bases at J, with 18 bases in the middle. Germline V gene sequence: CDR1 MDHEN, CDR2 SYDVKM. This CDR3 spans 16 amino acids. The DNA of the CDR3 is TGTGCCAGCAGCCTAGCGTCAGGGGAGGGCACCGGGGAGCTGTTTTTT. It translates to CASSLASGEGTGELFF.

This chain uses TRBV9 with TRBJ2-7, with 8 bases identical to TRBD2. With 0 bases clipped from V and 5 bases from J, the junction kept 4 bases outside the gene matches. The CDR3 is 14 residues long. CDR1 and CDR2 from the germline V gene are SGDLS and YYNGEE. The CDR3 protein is CASSVAGGADEQYF. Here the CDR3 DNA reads TGTGCCAGCAGCGTAGCCGGGGGGGCGGACGAGCAGTACTTC.

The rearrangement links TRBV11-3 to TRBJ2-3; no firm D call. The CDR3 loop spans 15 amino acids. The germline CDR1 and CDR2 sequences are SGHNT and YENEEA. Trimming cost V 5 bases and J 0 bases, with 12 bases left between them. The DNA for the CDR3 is TGTGCCAGCAGCCCTGTTAGTGGTAGCACAGATACGCAGTATTTT. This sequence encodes CASSPVSGSTDTQYF.

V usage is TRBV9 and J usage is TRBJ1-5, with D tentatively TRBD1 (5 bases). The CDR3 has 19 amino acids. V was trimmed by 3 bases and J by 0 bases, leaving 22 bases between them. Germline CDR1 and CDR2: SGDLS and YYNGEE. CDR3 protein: CASSEEGWRWGYSNQPQHF. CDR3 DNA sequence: TGTGCCAGCAGCGAGGAGGGGTGGCGCTGGGGGTATAGCAATCAGCCCCAGCATTTT.

The chain's CDR3 is CASSPVFRPGQANQKLFF. For the CDR3, the DNA is TGCGCCAGCAGCCCGGTCTTTCGGCCGGGACAGGCGAACCAAAAACTGTTTTTT. The gene calls are TRBV4-3 and TRBJ1-4; TRBD1 aligns across 8 bases. Germline V gene sequence: CDR1 LGHNA, CDR2 YSLEER. The CDR3 loop spans 18 amino acids. V was clipped by 4 bases and J by 9 bases; unmatched bases: 19.

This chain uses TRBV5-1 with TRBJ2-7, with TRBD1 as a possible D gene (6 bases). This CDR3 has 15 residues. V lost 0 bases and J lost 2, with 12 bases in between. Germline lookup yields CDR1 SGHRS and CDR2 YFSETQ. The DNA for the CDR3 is TGCGCCAGCAGCTTGGCGACAGGTACTCCCTACGAGCAGTACTTC. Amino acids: CASSLATGTPYEQYF.

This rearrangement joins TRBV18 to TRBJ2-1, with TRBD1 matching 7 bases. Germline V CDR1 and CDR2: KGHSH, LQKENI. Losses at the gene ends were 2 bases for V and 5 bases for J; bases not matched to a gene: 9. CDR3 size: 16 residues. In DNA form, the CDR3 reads TGTGCCAGCTCACCAATGACAGGGATCGGGCACAATGAGCAGTTCTTC. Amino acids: CASSPMTGIGHNEQFF.

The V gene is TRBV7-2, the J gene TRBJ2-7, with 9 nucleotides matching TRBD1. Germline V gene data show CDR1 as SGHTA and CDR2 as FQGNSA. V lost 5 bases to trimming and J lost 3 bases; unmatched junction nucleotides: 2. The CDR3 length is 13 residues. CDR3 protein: CASSPGQGYEQYF. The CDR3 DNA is TGTGCCAGCAGCCCGGGACAGGGCTACGAGCAGTACTTC.

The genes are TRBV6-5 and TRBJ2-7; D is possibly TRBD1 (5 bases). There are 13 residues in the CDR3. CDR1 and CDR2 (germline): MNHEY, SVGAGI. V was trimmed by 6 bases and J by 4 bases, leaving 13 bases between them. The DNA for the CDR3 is TGTGCCAGCAGGGCGAACACAGGTTACGAGCAGTACTTC. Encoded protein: CASRANTGYEQYF.

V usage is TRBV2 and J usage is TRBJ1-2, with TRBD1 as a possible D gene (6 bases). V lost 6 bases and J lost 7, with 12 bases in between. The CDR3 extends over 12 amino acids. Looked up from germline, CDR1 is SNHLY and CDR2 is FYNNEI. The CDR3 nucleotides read TGTGCCAGCAGGAGGGACACTCCTGGCTACACCTTC. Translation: CASRRDTPGYTF.

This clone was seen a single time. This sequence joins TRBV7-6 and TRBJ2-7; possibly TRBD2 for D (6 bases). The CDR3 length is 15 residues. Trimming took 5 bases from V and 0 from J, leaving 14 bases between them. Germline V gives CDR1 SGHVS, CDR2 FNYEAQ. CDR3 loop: CASSQRWRDSYEQYF. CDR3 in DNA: TGTGCCAGCAGCCAAAGGTGGCGGGACTCCTACGAGCAGTACTTC. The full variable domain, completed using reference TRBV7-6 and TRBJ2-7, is GAGVSQSPRYKVTKRGQDVALRCDPISGHVSLYWYRQALGQGPEFLTYFNYEAQQDKSGLPNDRFSAERPEGSISTLTIQRTEQRDSAMYRCASSQRWRDSYEQYFGPGTRLTVT.

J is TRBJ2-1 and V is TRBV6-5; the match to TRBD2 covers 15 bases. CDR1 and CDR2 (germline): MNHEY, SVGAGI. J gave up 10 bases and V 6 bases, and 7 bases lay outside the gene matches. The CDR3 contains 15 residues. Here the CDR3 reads CASRGLAGGLGEQFF. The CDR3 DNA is TGTGCCAGCAGAGGACTAGCGGGGGGGTTGGGGGAGCAGTTCTTC.

CDR3 sequence reads: CASGGPGTGVYNEQFF. As DNA, the CDR3 is TGTGCTAGTGGGGGGCCCGGGACAGGGGTCTACAATGAGCAGTTCTTC. This chain joins TRBV12-5 and TRBJ2-1, with 10 bases matching TRBD1. V was clipped by 6 bases and J by 3 bases; unmatched bases: 8. The CDR3 length is 16 residues. Germline V gives CDR1 LGHNT, CDR2 FRNRAP.

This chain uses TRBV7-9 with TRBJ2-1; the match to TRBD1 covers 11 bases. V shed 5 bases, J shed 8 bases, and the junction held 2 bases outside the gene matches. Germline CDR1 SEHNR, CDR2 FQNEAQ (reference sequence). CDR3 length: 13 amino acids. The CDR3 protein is CASSRGQGDEQFF. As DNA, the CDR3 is TGTGCCAGCAGCAGGGGACAGGGGGATGAGCAGTTCTTC.

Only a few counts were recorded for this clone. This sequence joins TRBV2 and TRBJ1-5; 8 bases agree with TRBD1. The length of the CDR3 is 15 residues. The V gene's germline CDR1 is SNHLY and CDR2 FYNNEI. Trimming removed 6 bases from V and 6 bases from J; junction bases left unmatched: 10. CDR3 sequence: CASRPQGARSQPQHF. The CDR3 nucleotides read TGTGCCAGCAGGCCTCAGGGGGCCCGAAGTCAGCCCCAGCATTTT.

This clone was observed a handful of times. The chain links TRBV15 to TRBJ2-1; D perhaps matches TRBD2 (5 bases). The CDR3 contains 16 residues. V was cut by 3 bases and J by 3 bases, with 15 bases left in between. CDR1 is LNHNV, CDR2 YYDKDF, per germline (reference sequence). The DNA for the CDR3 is TGTGCCACCAGCAGGGCAAGGACGGGGTTCTACAATGAGCAGTTCTTC. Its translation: CATSRARTGFYNEQFF.

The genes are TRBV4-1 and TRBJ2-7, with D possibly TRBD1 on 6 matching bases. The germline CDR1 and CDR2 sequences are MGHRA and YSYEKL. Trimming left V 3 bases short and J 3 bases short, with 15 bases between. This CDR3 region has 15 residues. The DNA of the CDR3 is TGCGCCAGCAGCCATCCCCCCCAGGGGATCTACGAGCAGTACTTC. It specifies CASSHPPQGIYEQYF.

CDR3 loop: CASSFRTGRHLPTNEKLFF. In nucleotides, the CDR3 is TGTGCCAGCAGTTTCCGGACAGGACGACATTTACCAACTAATGAAAAACTGTTTTTT. This chain uses TRBV27 with TRBJ1-4; 7 bases fit TRBD1. The CDR3 spans 19 residues. The trim removed 3 bases at V and 0 bases at J, leaving 13 bases unmatched. CDR1 MNHEY and CDR2 SMNVEV come from the germline V gene (reference sequence).

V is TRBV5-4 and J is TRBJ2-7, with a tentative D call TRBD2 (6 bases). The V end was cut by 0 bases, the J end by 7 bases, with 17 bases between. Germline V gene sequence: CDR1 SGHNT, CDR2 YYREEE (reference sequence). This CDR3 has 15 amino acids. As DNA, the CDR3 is TGTGCCAGCAGCTTGGGGGTCGGGGGACTGATTGAGCAGTACTTC. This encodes CASSLGVGGLIEQYF.

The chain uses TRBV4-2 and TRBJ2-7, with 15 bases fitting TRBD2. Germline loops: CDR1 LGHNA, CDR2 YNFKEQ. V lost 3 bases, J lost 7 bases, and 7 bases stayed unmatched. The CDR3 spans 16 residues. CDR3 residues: CASSQATGTSGREQYF. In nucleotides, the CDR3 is TGTGCCAGCAGCCAGGCTACCGGGACTAGCGGGAGGGAGCAGTACTTC.

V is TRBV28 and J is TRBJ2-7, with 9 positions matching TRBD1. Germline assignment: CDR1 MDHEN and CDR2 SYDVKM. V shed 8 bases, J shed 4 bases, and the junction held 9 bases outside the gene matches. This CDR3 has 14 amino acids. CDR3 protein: CASAGTGSGYEQYF. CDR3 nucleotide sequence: TGTGCCAGCGCCGGGACAGGGAGCGGATACGAGCAGTACTTC.